This paragraph covers one TCR beta chain sequence. As for treatment: oral pan-JAK inhibitor, 5-10 mg twice daily. This specimen comes from a study of CD8+ T cells in alopecia areata. V was trimmed by 2 bases and J by 3 bases, leaving 6 bases between them. The CDR3 runs 12 residues. CDR1 GTSNPN and CDR2 SVGIG come from the germline V gene (reference sequence). Extracted RNA was reverse transcribed into cDNA, the sequencing template. Profiled with immunoSEQ multiplex PCR; TCRdb holds only in-frame clones, not every one. The repertoire has a few hundred thousand clones, more than 30% of them found once; the top ten carry 0.48%.

The sequences come from CD4+ T cells sorted from blood, collected at roughly week 30, from a patient treated with tofacitinib. This chain links TRBV30 with TRBJ2-3, with D unclear. This TCR was recovered from a human donor with alopecia areata. The CDR3 protein is CAWSRQTDTQYF. As DNA, the CDR3 is TGTGCCTGGAGTAGACAAACAGATACGCAGTATTTT.